This TCR beta chain derives from a study of post-analysis software for immune sequencing data. Background on the study: Relapsing-remitting, secondary progressive and progressive-relapsing forms made up the multiple sclerosis disease courses.

The sample holds a few counts of this clonotype. Its antigen is as yet unknown. From germline, CDR1 is SGHAT and CDR2 FQDESV (reference sequence). The CDR3 is made up of 15 amino acids. V was cut by 1 base and J by 1 base, with 10 bases left in between. Study outcomes and limitations: In patients, roughly 5 TRBV segments were more frequent than in controls, with TRBV5-6, TRBV5-1 and TRBV20-1 among them. Normalized Chao1 diversity in multiple sclerosis patients fell significantly below that of controls.

Each TCR beta cDNA library carried unique molecular identifiers. There were about 0.85 to 10 million T cells, and around 500,000 cDNA molecules came from them. TCRdb reprocessed the PCR reads with MiXCR, giving one entry per CDR3 protein. There are more than 350,000 distinct CDR3 sequences in the sample; more than 30% occur only once, and 7.6% lies in the top ten. This chain links TRBV11-1 with TRBJ2-5; D possibly matches TRBD1 or TRBD2 (5 bases each). The receptor was derived from a girl between 2 and 10 years old with multiple sclerosis. The source material was blood. CDR3 DNA: TGTGCCAGCAGCTTAGTTGGGGGACCCCAAGAGACCCAGTACTTC. It is translated as CASSLVGGPQETQYF.